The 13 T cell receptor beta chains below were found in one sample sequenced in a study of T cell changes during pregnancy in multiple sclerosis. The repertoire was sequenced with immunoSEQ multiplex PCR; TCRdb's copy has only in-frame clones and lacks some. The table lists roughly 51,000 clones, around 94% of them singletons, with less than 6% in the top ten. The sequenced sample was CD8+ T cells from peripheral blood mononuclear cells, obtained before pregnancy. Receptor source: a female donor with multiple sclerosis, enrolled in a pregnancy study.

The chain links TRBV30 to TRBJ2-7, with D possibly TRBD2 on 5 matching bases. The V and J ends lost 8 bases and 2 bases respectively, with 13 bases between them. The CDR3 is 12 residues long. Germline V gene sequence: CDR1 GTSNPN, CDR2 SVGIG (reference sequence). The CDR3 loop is CATHGKTYEQYF. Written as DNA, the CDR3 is TGTGCCACACACGGGAAGACCTACGAGCAGTACTTC.

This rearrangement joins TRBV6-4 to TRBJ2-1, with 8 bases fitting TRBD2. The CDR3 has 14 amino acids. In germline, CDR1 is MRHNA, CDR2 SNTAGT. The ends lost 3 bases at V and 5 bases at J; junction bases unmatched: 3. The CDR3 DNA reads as TGTGCCAGCAGTGAAGCGGGAGAACACAATGAGCAGTTCTTC. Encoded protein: CASSEAGEHNEQFF.

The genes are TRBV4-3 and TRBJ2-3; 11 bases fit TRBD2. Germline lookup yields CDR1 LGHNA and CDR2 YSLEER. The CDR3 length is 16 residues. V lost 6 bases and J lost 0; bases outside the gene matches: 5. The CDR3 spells CASRVGLAASTDTQYF. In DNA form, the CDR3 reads TGCGCCAGCAGGGTGGGACTAGCGGCCAGCACAGATACGCAGTATTTT.

CDR3: CASSVRDSPYGYTF. CDR3 nucleotide sequence: TGTGCCAGCAGCGTTCGAGACAGTCCCTATGGCTACACCTTC. The chain couples TRBV9 to TRBJ1-2; the D gene is possibly TRBD1 (5 bases). Germline V gene lookup returns CDR1 SGDLS and CDR2 YYNGEE. The CDR3 is 14 amino acids. Between the trimmed V and J ends, which lost 2 bases and 4 bases, there was a span of 12 bases.

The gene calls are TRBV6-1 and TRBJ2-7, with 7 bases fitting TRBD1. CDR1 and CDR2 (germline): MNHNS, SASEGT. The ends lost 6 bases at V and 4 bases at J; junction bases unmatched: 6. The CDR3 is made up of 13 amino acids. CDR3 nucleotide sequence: TGTGCCAGCAGCCGGGACAGCCTTTACGAGCAGTACTTC. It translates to CASSRDSLYEQYF.

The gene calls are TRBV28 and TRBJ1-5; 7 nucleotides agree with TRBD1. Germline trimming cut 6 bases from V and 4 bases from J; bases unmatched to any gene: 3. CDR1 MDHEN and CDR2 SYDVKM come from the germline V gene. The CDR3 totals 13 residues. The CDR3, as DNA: TGTGCCAGCAGCGGACAGGCAAATCAGCCCCAGCATTTT. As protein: CASSGQANQPQHF. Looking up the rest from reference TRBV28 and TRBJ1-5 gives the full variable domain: DVKVTQSSRYLVKRTGEKVFLECVQDMDHENMFWYRQDPGLGLRLIYFSYDVKMKEKGDIPEGYSVSREKKERFSLILESASTNQTSMYLCASSGQANQPQHFGDGTRLSIL.

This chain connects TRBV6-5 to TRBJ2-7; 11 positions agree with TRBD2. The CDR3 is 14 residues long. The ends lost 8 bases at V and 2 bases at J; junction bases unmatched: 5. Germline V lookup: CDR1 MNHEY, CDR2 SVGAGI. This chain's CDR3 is CASGSSGGTYEQYF. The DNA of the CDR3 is TGTGCCAGCGGTTCTAGCGGGGGGACCTACGAGCAGTACTTC.

CDR3 sequence reads: CASGPIQANTEAFF. The CDR3 DNA reads TGCGCCAGCGGACCGATACAGGCGAACACTGAAGCTTTCTTT. This chain joins TRBV5-1 and TRBJ1-1; TRBD1 is a possible D gene (5 bases). This CDR3 has 14 residues. Germline V gene data show CDR1 as SGHRS and CDR2 as YFSETQ. The V end was cut by 7 bases, the J end by 1 base, with 14 bases between.

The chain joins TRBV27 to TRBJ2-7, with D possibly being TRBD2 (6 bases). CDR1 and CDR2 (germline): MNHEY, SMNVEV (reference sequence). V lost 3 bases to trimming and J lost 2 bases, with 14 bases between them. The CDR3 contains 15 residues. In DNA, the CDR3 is TGTGCCAGCAGTTTTCTCTCAGGCGGGGCCTACGAGCAGTACTTC. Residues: CASSFLSGGAYEQYF.

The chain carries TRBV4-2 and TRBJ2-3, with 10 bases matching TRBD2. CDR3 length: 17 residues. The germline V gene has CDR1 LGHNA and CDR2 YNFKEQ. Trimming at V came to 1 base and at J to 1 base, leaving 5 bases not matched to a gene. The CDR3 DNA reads TGTGCCAGCAGCCAAGGACCGCTAGCGGGGGGCACAGATACGCAGTATTTT. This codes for CASSQGPLAGGTDTQYF.

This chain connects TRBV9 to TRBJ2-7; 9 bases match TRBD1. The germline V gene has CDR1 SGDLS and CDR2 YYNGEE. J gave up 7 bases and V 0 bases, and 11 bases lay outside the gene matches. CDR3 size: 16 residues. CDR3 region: CASSVDPGTGLGEQYF. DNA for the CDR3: TGTGCCAGCAGCGTAGATCCAGGGACAGGGCTTGGGGAGCAGTACTTC.

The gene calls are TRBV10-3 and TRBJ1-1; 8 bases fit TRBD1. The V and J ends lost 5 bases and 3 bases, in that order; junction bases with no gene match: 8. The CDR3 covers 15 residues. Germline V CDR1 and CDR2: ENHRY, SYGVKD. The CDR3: CAISKDREADTEAFF. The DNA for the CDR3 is TGTGCCATCAGTAAGGACAGGGAAGCGGACACTGAAGCTTTCTTT.

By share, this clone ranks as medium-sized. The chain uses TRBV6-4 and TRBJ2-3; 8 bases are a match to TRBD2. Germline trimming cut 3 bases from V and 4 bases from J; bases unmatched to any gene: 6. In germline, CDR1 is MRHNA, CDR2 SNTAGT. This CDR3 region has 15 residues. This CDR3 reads CASSEAGGGADTQYF. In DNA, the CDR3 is TGTGCCAGCAGTGAGGCGGGAGGTGGGGCAGATACGCAGTATTTT.